These 15 T cell receptor beta chains were all obtained from the same sample, sequenced in a study of blood T cells in healthy people across ages. Next came a second PCR, run for about 6 to 11 cycles, which used a sample-barcoded 5' primer along with a J-beta primer mix. TCRdb reprocessed the 5' RACE reads via MiXCR and lists one record per CDR3 protein. The sample contains 650,000 to 700,000 distinct CDR3 sequences, 40% to 65% of which appear only once. The sequenced material came from blood. These receptors came from a woman at least 80 years old in good health.

This clonotype came up many times. V usage is TRBV20-1 and J usage is TRBJ2-7, with no clear D. In germline, CDR1 is DFQATT, CDR2 SNEGSKA (reference sequence). Trimming removed 0 bases at V and 6 bases at J, with 12 bases between. The CDR3 is made up of 13 amino acids. CDR3 sequence: CSARDATLLEQYF. CDR3 coding DNA: TGCAGTGCTAGAGATGCGACCCTGCTCGAGCAGTACTTC.

This clonotype occurred a few times. V is TRBV12-3 or TRBV12-4 and J is TRBJ2-6; D perhaps matches TRBD1 (5 bases). The CDR3 has 17 amino acids. V was cut by 5 bases and J by 0 bases, with 14 bases left in between. The CDR3 sequence is CASSPSVRASGANVLTF. The DNA of the CDR3 is TGTGCCAGCAGTCCGAGCGTCAGGGCCTCTGGGGCCAACGTCCTGACTTTC.

The V call is TRBV7-6, the J call TRBJ1-2; possibly TRBD1 for D (5 bases). Germline values: CDR1 SGHVS, CDR2 FNYEAQ. The CDR3 spans 14 residues. The V end lost 1 base, the J end lost 6 bases, and 12 bases lay between the germline ends. CDR3 nucleotides: TGTGCCAGCAGCTTAGGGGGACCCTTCAATGGCTACACCTTC. Protein: CASSLGGPFNGYTF.

As regards this clonotype: The junction does not match germline at one end; this may be a read error. The chain uses TRBV7-7 and TRBJ2-1, with D perhaps matching TRBD2 (7 bases). The CDR3 covers 15 residues. The V gene's germline CDR1 is SSHAT and CDR2 FNYEAQ (reference sequence). The DNA for the CDR3 is TGTGCTAGCAGCCCAGCCCTAAGGGGGGGGAATGAGCAGTTCTTC. It yields the protein CASSPALRGGNEQFF. Full variable domain (missing parts from reference TRBV7-7 and TRBJ2-1): GAGVSQSPRYKVTKRGQDVTLRCDPISSHATLYWYQQALGQGPEFLTYFNYEAQPDKSGLPSDRFSAERPEGSISTLTIQRTEQRDSAMYRCASSPALRGGNEQFFGPGTRLTVL.

A few counts support this clonotype. This may stem from a read error, because a much larger clone lies one nucleotide away. This chain connects TRBV12-3 or TRBV12-4 to TRBJ2-5, with 13 bases aligning to TRBD2. The CDR3 sequence is 15 residues long. With 6 bases clipped from V and 3 bases from J, the junction kept 4 bases outside the gene matches. CDR3 residues: CASRDGTSGEETQYF. CDR3 DNA: TGTGCCAGCAGAGATGGGACTAGCGGGGAAGAGACCCAGTACTTC.

This clonotype was seen a handful of times. It may be a read error: a sequence one base away is much more abundant. This chain links TRBV6-6 with TRBJ2-6, with D perhaps TRBD1 (5 bases). Germline CDR1 MNHNY, CDR2 SVGAGI (reference sequence). This CDR3 region has 15 residues. In DNA, the CDR3 is TGTGCCAGCAGTCCCCGGAGCTCTGGGGCCAACATCCTGACTTTC. Encoded protein: CASSPRSSGANILTF.

As to this clonotype: One base away lies a much larger clone, so this may be a sequencing read error. This rearrangement joins TRBV6-6 to TRBJ2-4; either TRBD1 or TRBD2 may supply D (5 bases each). Germline V gene lookup returns CDR1 MNHNY and CDR2 SVGAGI (reference sequence). This CDR3 comprises 16 residues. The DNA of the CDR3 is TGTGCCAGCAGTTACACTAGGGGTCGGGCCAAAAACACTCAGTACTTC. Its protein is CASSYTRGRAKNTQYF.

This clonotype was observed at least ten times. The chain links TRBV18 to TRBJ2-7; no clear D gene. The CDR3 contains 13 residues. Trimming took 8 bases from V and 0 from J, leaving 11 bases between them. Germline V gives CDR1 KGHSH, CDR2 LQKENI. The CDR3 loop is CASSPLSSYEQYF. For the CDR3, the DNA is TGTGCCAGCAGCCCCCTTTCCTCCTACGAGCAGTACTTC.

The CDR3 sequence is CASSPRTGGASDTQYF. The CDR3 coding sequence is TGCGCCAGCAGCCCCCGGACAGGGGGCGCGTCAGATACGCAGTATTTT. V gene TRBV5-1 combines with J gene TRBJ2-3; TRBD1 agrees at 11 bases. The germline V gene has CDR1 SGHRS and CDR2 YFSETQ. The V gene end was trimmed by 4 bases and the J gene end by 4 bases; junction bases not matched to a gene: 8. The CDR3 covers 16 residues.

This clonotype was picked up one time. The rearrangement joins TRBV14 to TRBJ2-6; no definite D call. Germline CDR1 reads SGHDN; CDR2 reads FVKESK. The length of the CDR3 is 13 residues. V gave up 8 bases and J gave up 0 bases, with 5 bases separating them. In nucleotides, the CDR3 is TGTGCCAGCGGATACTCTGGGGCCAACGTCCTGACTTTC. The encoded protein is CASGYSGANVLTF.

This clonotype appeared many times. The DNA for the CDR3 is TGTGCCAGCACGGGGAGGGGGCAGGCCACTGAAGCTTTCTTT. This gives the protein CASTGRGQATEAFF. J is TRBJ1-1 and V is TRBV6-6; 7 nucleotides agree with TRBD1. The CDR3 is 14 amino acids. The germline V gene has CDR1 MNHNY and CDR2 SVGAGI (reference sequence). The V and J ends lost 7 bases and 4 bases, in that order; junction bases with no gene match: 9.

This clonotype was seen many times. The rearrangement links TRBV14 to TRBJ2-1, with TRBD2 as a possible D gene (6 bases). This CDR3 has 15 amino acids. Per the germline V gene, CDR1 is SGHDN and CDR2 is FVKESK. Trimming removed 2 bases from V and 10 bases from J, with 18 bases in between. CDR3 DNA sequence: TGTGCCAGCAGCCAAACGGGACTCCCTTCCTCCGAGCAGTTCTTC. Protein: CASSQTGLPSSEQFF. The variable domain in full, completed from reference TRBV14 and TRBJ2-1, reads EAGVTQFPSHSVIEKGQTVTLRCDPISGHDNLYWYRRVMGKEIKFLLHFVKESKQDESGMPNNRFLAERTGGTYSTLKVQPAELEDSGVYFCASSQTGLPSSEQFFGPGTRLTVL.

The chain employs TRBV19 and TRBJ1-5, with D possibly being TRBD1 (6 bases). The CDR3 is made up of 17 amino acids. Germline V gene sequence: CDR1 LNHDA, CDR2 SQIVND (reference sequence). Trimming took off 6 bases at V and 4 bases at J, with 22 bases between the two ends. The CDR3 sequence is CASSNSHWDIRNQPQHF. The CDR3 DNA is TGTGCCAGTAGCAACTCCCATTGGGACATCCGTAATCAGCCCCAGCATTTT.

This clonotype showed up just a few times. A read error is possible here, since a much larger clone lies one base away. V usage is TRBV5-1 and J usage is TRBJ2-1, with 7 positions matching TRBD2. The CDR3 loop spans 15 amino acids. Germline CDR1 and CDR2: SGHRS and YFSETQ. The CDR3 DNA reads TGCGCCGGCAGGGTCGGCGGGGGAGATTACAATGAGCAGTTCTTC. Translated: CAGRVGGGDYNEQFF.

This rearrangement joins TRBV6-1 to TRBJ2-6; 7 bases fit TRBD1. Trimming at V came to 6 bases and at J to 4 bases, leaving 18 bases not matched to a gene. This CDR3 contains 19 residues. Germline V gene sequence: CDR1 MNHNS, CDR2 SASEGT. Here the CDR3 DNA reads TGTGCCAGCAGCATGTTCTTAAGAGGGGGCAGGGCAGGGGCCAACGTCCTGACTTTC. The encoded protein is CASSMFLRGGRAGANVLTF.